Listed here is a single T cell receptor beta chain. Germline V CDR1 and CDR2: SEHNR, FQNEAQ (reference sequence). Deletions cut 3 bases from V and 3 bases from J, with 14 bases between. The CDR3 sequence is 16 residues long. RNA, at roughly 0.45 to 1 ug, was reverse transcribed with random hexamers. Multiplex PCR with immunoSEQ amplified the TCR beta CDR3 across 54 Vbeta and 13 Jbeta. TCRdb used MiXCR to reprocess the immunoSEQ multiplex PCR reads, holding one entry per CDR3 protein. Of 80,000 to 90,000 distinct CDR3 sequences in the sample, approximately 92% were seen once. This specimen belongs to a study of CD8 T cells in Susac syndrome. Controls were drawn from healthy donors and were matched for age and sex. The TEMRA cells underwent FACS enrichment, while the CD8+ and CD4+ T cells underwent negative isolation.

Sequencing used CD8+ T cells from PBMCs. The V and J genes are TRBV7-9 and TRBJ2-2; tentatively, D is TRBD1 (6 bases). The sequence was obtained from a human donor in good health. This CDR3 reads CASSFRRGADTGELFF. For the CDR3, the DNA is TGTGCCAGCAGCTTTCGCAGGGGCGCTGACACCGGGGAGCTGTTTTTT.